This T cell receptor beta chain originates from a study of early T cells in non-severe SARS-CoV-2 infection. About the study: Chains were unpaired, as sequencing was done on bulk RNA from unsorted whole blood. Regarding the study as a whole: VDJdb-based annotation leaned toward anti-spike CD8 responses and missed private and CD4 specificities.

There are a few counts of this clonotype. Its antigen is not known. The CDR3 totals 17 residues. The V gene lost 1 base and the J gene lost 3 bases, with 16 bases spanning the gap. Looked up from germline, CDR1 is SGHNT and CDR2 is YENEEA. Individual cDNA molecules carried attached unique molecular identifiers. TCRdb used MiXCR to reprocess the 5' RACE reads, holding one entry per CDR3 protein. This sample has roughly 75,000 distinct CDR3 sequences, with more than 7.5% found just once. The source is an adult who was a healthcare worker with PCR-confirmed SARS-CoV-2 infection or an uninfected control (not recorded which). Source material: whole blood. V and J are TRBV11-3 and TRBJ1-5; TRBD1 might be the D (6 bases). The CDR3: CASSLALRRGFNQPQHF. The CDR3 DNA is TGTGCCAGCAGCTTAGCACTACGCAGGGGATTCAATCAGCCCCAGCATTTT.